These 26 T cell receptor beta chains share one sample of origin, sequenced in a study of control samples from healthy donors and cancer patients. Here immunoSEQ multiplex PCR was the method, and the copy in TCRdb shows in-frame clones only, minus some. The table shows approximately 120,000 clones, with approximately 87% occurring only once. The sequenced material came from blood. Every receptor here comes from a man in his 60s in good health.

V and J are TRBV28 and TRBJ2-5; 9 bases are a match to TRBD1. The CDR3 sequence is 11 residues long. CDR1 and CDR2 from the germline V gene are MDHEN and SYDVKM. The CDR3 nucleotides are TGTGCTAAGGGACAGGGAGAGACCCAGTACTTC. This translates into CAKGQGETQYF.

The chain employs TRBV6-2 or TRBV6-3 and TRBJ2-2; TRBD2 is a possible D gene (5 bases). Trimming removed 5 bases from V and 15 bases from J, with 16 bases in between. Germline assignment: CDR1 MNHEY and CDR2 SVGEGT. This CDR3 comprises 12 residues. This chain's CDR3 is CASSPSSGMVFF. CDR3 nucleotide sequence: TGTGCCAGCAGTCCCAGTTCGGGGATGGTGTTTTTT.

This chain uses TRBV5-3 with TRBJ2-3; D is tentatively TRBD1 or TRBD2 (5 bases each). TRBV5-3 is an open reading frame whose function is uncertain. Deletions cut 2 bases from V and 2 bases from J, with 15 bases between. The CDR3 consists of 16 residues. The CDR3 reads CARSFPGRRPTDTQYF. The DNA for the CDR3 is TGTGCCAGAAGCTTTCCGGGGCGCAGACCCACAGATACGCAGTATTTT.

The V and J genes are TRBV5-6 and TRBJ2-7, with TRBD2 identical over 8 bases. The ends lost 2 bases at V and 8 bases at J; junction bases unmatched: 12. CDR3 length: 15 residues. CDR1 is SGHDT, CDR2 YYEEEE, per germline. CDR3 amino acids: CASSFPGLDFGKQYF. In nucleotides, the CDR3 is TGTGCCAGCAGCTTTCCGGGACTAGATTTCGGAAAGCAGTACTTC.

This clone showed up just once. The rearrangement uses TRBV5-1 and TRBJ2-7; a weak D match, TRBD1 (5 bases). The germline V gene encodes CDR1 SGHRS and CDR2 YFSETQ. With 0 bases removed from V and 8 bases from J, the gap between germline ends came to 15 bases. The length of the CDR3 is 14 residues. Written as DNA, the CDR3 is TGCGCCAGCAGCTTGGCCATAGTTGACAGCAAGCAGTACTTC. Protein: CASSLAIVDSKQYF.

The sample holds one count of this clone. This chain joins TRBV6-5 and TRBJ1-5; unclear D gene. Trimming removed 6 bases at V and 5 bases at J, with 11 bases between. This CDR3 is 13 amino acids long. Germline V gives CDR1 MNHEY, CDR2 SVGAGI. The CDR3 sequence is CASSIVPDQPQHF. The CDR3 DNA follows: TGTGCCAGCAGCATCGTACCTGATCAGCCCCAGCATTTT.

In DNA form, the CDR3 reads TGTGCCAGCAGAGTGACAGGGTTAGCTGAAGCTTTCTTT. This gives the protein CASRVTGLAEAFF. The rearrangement links TRBV2 to TRBJ1-1, with 7 nucleotides matching TRBD1. V lost 6 bases to trimming and J lost 6 bases; unmatched junction nucleotides: 7. The germline V gene has CDR1 SNHLY and CDR2 FYNNEI. This CDR3 spans 13 amino acids. The full variable domain, completed using reference TRBV2 and TRBJ1-1, is EPEVTQTPSHQVTQMGQEVILRCVPISNHLYFYWYRQILGQKVEFLVSFYNNEISEKSEIFDDQFSVERPDGSNFTLKIRSTKLEDSAMYFCASRVTGLAEAFFGQGTRLTVV.

This chain links TRBV27 with TRBJ1-2; 7 nucleotides match TRBD1. The CDR3 runs 15 residues. J lost 0 bases, V lost 5 bases, and 6 bases had no gene match. Germline values: CDR1 MNHEY, CDR2 SMNVEV (reference sequence). The CDR3 loop is CASSTGTAANYGYTF. The CDR3 nucleotides read TGTGCCAGCAGTACCGGGACAGCCGCTAACTATGGCTACACCTTC.

This clone was observed once. CDR3 sequence (DNA): TGCGCCAGCAGCCCCTGGGAGGGAGACACTGAAGCTTTCTTT. Its protein is CASSPWEGDTEAFF. This rearrangement joins TRBV5-1 to TRBJ1-1; no clear D. CDR3 length: 14 residues. V lost 4 bases to trimming and J lost 3 bases, with 13 bases between them. From germline, CDR1 is SGHRS and CDR2 YFSETQ. The full variable domain, completed using reference TRBV5-1 and TRBJ1-1, is KAGVTQTPRYLIKTRGQQVTLSCSPISGHRSVSWYQQTPGQGLQFLFEYFSETQRNKGNFPGRFSGRQFSNSRSEMNVSTLELGDSALYLCASSPWEGDTEAFFGQGTRLTVV.

This clone appeared a few times. This chain links TRBV5-1 with TRBJ1-6; maybe TRBD1 (5 bases). The germline gives CDR1 SGHRS, CDR2 YFSETQ. This CDR3 has 18 residues. V was shortened by 0 bases and J by 0 bases, with 13 bases between the two germline ends. CDR3 sequence: CASSLGSGSLSYNSPLHF. The CDR3 DNA is TGCGCCAGCAGCTTGGGGTCAGGGAGTCTCTCCTATAATTCACCCCTCCACTTT. The full variable domain, with the rest looked up from reference TRBV5-1 and TRBJ1-6, is KAGVTQTPRYLIKTRGQQVTLSCSPISGHRSVSWYQQTPGQGLQFLFEYFSETQRNKGNFPGRFSGRQFSNSRSEMNVSTLELGDSALYLCASSLGSGSLSYNSPLHFGNGTRLTVT.

The rearrangement uses TRBV7-2 and TRBJ2-1; 10 bases align to TRBD2. Germline V gene sequence: CDR1 SGHTA, CDR2 FQGNSA. The length of the CDR3 is 17 residues. V was clipped by 1 base and J by 10 bases; unmatched bases: 13. The CDR3 region is CASSLGSGLAAGGEQFF. The DNA of the CDR3 is TGTGCCAGCAGCTTAGGGTCAGGACTAGCGGCCGGGGGAGAGCAGTTCTTC.

This clone was recorded only once. This chain joins TRBV5-1 and TRBJ1-5; D call uncertain. The CDR3 contains 14 residues. In germline, CDR1 is SGHRS, CDR2 YFSETQ. The V gene lost 0 bases and the J gene lost 5 bases, with 9 bases spanning the gap. The CDR3 DNA reads as TGCGCCAGCAGCTTGGAAGGTCTGGATCAGCCCCAGCATTTT. Its translation: CASSLEGLDQPQHF. The full variable domain, in which reference TRBV5-1 and TRBJ1-5 provide the parts outside the CDR3, is KAGVTQTPRYLIKTRGQQVTLSCSPISGHRSVSWYQQTPGQGLQFLFEYFSETQRNKGNFPGRFSGRQFSNSRSEMNVSTLELGDSALYLCASSLEGLDQPQHFGDGTRLSIL.

This rearrangement joins TRBV28 to TRBJ1-1; no clear D gene. Trimming stripped 3 bases from V and 0 bases from J, with 5 bases between. The CDR3 sequence is 13 residues long. The germline V gene has CDR1 MDHEN and CDR2 SYDVKM. This CDR3 is CASSLRLNTEAFF. The CDR3 nucleotides read TGTGCCAGCAGTTTGAGGTTGAACACTGAAGCTTTCTTT.

V gene TRBV12-1 combines with J gene TRBJ2-3; TRBD1 is the table's D call, not checked against the DNA. TRBV12-1 is a pseudogene locus. This CDR3 is built from 17 residues. The DNA of the CDR3 is TGTGCCAGCAGCTTTGGGCGGGACAGCGATAGCACAGATACGCAGTATTTT. It yields the protein CASSFGRDSDSTDTQYF.

This chain connects TRBV18 to TRBJ1-3, with a tentative D call TRBD1 (5 bases). Germline V gene lookup returns CDR1 KGHSH and CDR2 LQKENI. There are 14 residues in the CDR3. V was trimmed by 4 bases and J by 3 bases, leaving 10 bases between them. The chain's CDR3 is CASSQQGDGNTIYF. CDR3 DNA: TGTGCCAGCTCACAGCAGGGTGATGGAAACACCATATATTTT.

This chain uses TRBV5-6 with TRBJ1-4; no reliable D call. Germline loops: CDR1 SGHDT, CDR2 YYEEEE. The CDR3 has 13 residues. Trimming pared 2 bases from V and 8 bases from J, leaving 10 bases between. CDR3 in amino acids: CASSFLSGEKLFF. CDR3 bases: TGTGCCAGCAGCTTCCTATCGGGGGAAAAACTGTTTTTT.

The chain couples TRBV3-1 (or the pseudogene TRBV3-2) to TRBJ1-3; tentative D call: TRBD1 (5 bases). The CDR3 runs 16 residues. The germline V gene has CDR1 LGHDT and CDR2 YNNKEL (reference sequence). Trimming shortened V by 2 bases and J by 2 bases, and 13 bases separated the two germline ends. The CDR3 coding sequence is TGTGCCAGCAGCCAATTGGGACTCAGGACTGGAAACACCATATATTTT. Its translation is CASSQLGLRTGNTIYF.

The V gene is TRBV3-1 (or the pseudogene TRBV3-2), the J gene TRBJ2-1; D gene uncertain. Germline lookup yields CDR1 LGHDT and CDR2 YNNKEL (reference sequence). V lost 0 bases and J 3 bases, leaving 9 bases between the germline ends. The CDR3 has 15 residues. CDR3 sequence reads: CASSQESAYYNEQFF. In DNA, the CDR3 is TGTGCCAGCAGCCAAGAGTCAGCGTACTACAATGAGCAGTTCTTC.

The J gene is TRBJ2-3, the V gene TRBV28, with 11 bases that match TRBD2. The CDR3 is 18 amino acids. Germline-derived CDR1 and CDR2 are MDHEN and SYDVKM. V shed 6 bases, J shed 1 base, and the junction held 12 bases outside the gene matches. This chain's CDR3 is CASRSLAGGLRGTDTQYF. The CDR3 DNA follows: TGTGCCAGCAGGTCTCTAGCGGGGGGATTGAGGGGCACAGATACGCAGTATTTT. The complete variable domain, with remaining parts taken from reference TRBV28 and TRBJ2-3, reads DVKVTQSSRYLVKRTGEKVFLECVQDMDHENMFWYRQDPGLGLRLIYFSYDVKMKEKGDIPEGYSVSREKKERFSLILESASTNQTSMYLCASRSLAGGLRGTDTQYFGPGTRLTVL.

With regard to this clone: Other DNA sequences in the same sample also yield this CDR3. This chain links TRBV3-1 (or the pseudogene TRBV3-2) with TRBJ1-3; D uncertain. Trimming took off 1 base at V and 0 bases at J, with 4 bases between the two ends. The CDR3 loop spans 14 amino acids. Per germline, CDR1 LGHDT and CDR2 YNNKEL (reference sequence). This chain's CDR3 is CASSQGFSGNTIYF. The CDR3, as DNA: TGTGCCAGCAGCCAAGGTTTCTCTGGAAACACCATATATTTT.

The chain couples TRBV7-8 to TRBJ1-6, with TRBD1 identical over 10 bases. The V gene's germline CDR1 is SGHVS and CDR2 FQNEAQ. The V gene end was trimmed by 3 bases and the J gene end by 0 bases; junction bases not matched to a gene: 8. CDR3 length equals 19 residues. The CDR3 spells CASSLPGQGMGSYNSPLHF. The CDR3, as DNA: TGTGCCAGCAGCTTGCCGGGACAGGGGATGGGCTCCTATAATTCACCCCTCCACTTT.

V gene TRBV29-1 combines with J gene TRBJ2-5; 8 bases fit TRBD2. V lost 3 bases and J lost 4; bases outside the gene matches: 4. Germline V gene data show CDR1 as SQVTM and CDR2 as ANQGSEA. This CDR3 contains 13 residues. CDR3 protein: CSVDPRGAETQYF. CDR3 in DNA: TGCAGCGTTGACCCGCGGGGGGCAGAGACCCAGTACTTC.

V is TRBV7-2 and J is TRBJ1-4; no definite D call. This CDR3 is 15 amino acids long. The V and J ends lost 1 base and 5 bases respectively, with 11 bases between them. The germline CDR1 and CDR2 sequences are SGHTA and FQGNSA. The chain's CDR3 is CASSLGPGVNEKLFF. The CDR3 nucleotides read TGTGCCAGCAGCTTAGGACCGGGAGTAAATGAAAAACTGTTTTTT.

The chain links TRBV2 to TRBJ1-1, with 10 bases lining up with TRBD1. The CDR3 has 14 residues. CDR1 and CDR2 (germline): SNHLY, FYNNEI. V lost 6 bases to trimming and J lost 5 bases; unmatched junction nucleotides: 6. The CDR3 region is CASRRDRGLTEAFF. The CDR3 nucleotides are TGTGCCAGCAGAAGGGACAGGGGACTAACTGAAGCTTTCTTT.

This chain links TRBV11-3 with TRBJ1-4, with unresolved D. The CDR3 has 14 residues. CDR1 is SGHNT, CDR2 YENEEA, per germline. V lost 4 bases, J lost 1 base, and 7 bases lay in between. In nucleotides, the CDR3 is TGTGCCAGCAGCTCCCCAGGAACTAATGAAAAACTGTTTTTT. This sequence encodes CASSSPGTNEKLFF.

Here the CDR3 reads CASSTYREPLHF. DNA for the CDR3: TGTGCCAGTAGTACCTACAGGGAACCCCTCCACTTT. The chain has TRBV19 and TRBJ1-6; D might be TRBD1 (6 bases). The CDR3 has 12 amino acids. The V end was cut by 4 bases, the J end by 12 bases, with 10 bases between. Germline CDR1 and CDR2: LNHDA and SQIVND (reference sequence).